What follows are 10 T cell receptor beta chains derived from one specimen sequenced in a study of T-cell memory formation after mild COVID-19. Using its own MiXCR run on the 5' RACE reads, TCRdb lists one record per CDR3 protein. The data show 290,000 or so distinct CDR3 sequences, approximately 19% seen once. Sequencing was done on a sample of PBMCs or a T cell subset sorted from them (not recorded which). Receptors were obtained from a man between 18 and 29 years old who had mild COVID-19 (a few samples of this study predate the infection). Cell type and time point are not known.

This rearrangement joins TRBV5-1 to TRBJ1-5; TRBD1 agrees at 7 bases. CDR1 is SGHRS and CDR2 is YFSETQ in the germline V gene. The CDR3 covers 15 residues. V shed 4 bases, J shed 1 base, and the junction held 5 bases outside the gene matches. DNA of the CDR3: TGCGCCAGCAGCGACGGACAGGAAAGCAATCAGCCCCAGCATTTT. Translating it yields CASSDGQESNQPQHF. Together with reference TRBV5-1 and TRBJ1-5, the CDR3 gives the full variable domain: KAGVTQTPRYLIKTRGQQVTLSCSPISGHRSVSWYQQTPGQGLQFLFEYFSETQRNKGNFPGRFSGRQFSNSRSEMNVSTLELGDSALYLCASSDGQESNQPQHFGDGTRLSIL.

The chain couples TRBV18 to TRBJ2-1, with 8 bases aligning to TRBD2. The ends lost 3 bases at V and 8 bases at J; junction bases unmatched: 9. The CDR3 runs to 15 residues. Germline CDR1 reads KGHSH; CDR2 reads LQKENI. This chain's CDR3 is CASSPGRREVDEQFF. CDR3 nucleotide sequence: TGTGCCAGCTCACCGGGGCGGCGGGAGGTCGATGAGCAGTTCTTC.

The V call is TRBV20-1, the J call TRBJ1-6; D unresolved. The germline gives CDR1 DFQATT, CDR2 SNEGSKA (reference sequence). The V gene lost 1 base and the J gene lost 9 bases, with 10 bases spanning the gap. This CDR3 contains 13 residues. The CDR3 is CSARAQVSSPLHF. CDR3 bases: TGCAGTGCTAGAGCTCAAGTGTCTTCACCCCTCCACTTT.

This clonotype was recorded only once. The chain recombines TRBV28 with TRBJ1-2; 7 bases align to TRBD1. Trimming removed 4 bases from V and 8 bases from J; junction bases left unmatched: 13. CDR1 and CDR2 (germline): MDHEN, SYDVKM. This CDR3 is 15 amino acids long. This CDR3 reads CASSSTPTGAGGYTF. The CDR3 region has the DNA TGTGCCAGCAGTTCGACCCCAACAGGGGCCGGCGGCTACACCTTC.

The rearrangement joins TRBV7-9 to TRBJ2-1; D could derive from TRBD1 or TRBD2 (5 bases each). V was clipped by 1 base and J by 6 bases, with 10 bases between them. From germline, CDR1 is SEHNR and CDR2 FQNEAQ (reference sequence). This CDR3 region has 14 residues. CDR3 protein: CASSLGVGTNEQFF. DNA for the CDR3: TGTGCCAGCAGCTTAGGGGTGGGGACCAATGAGCAGTTCTTC. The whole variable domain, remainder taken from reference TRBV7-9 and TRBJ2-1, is DTGVSQNPRHKITKRGQNVTFRCDPISEHNRLYWYRQTLGQGPEFLTYFQNEAQLEKSRLLSDRFSAERPKGSFSTLEIQRTEQGDSAMYLCASSLGVGTNEQFFGPGTRLTVL.

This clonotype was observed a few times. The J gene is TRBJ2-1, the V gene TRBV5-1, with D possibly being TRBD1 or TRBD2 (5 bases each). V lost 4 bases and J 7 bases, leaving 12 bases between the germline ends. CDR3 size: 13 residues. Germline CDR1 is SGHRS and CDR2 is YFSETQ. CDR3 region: CASSPGTRNEQFF. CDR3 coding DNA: TGCGCCAGCAGCCCCGGGACGCGGAATGAGCAGTTCTTC.

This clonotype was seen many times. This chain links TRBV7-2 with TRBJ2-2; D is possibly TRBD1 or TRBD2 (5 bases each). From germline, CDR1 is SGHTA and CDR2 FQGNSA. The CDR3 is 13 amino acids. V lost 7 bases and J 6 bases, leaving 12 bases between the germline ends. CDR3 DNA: TGTGCCAGCACCAACTGGGGGTCCGGGGAGCTGTTTTTT. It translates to CASTNWGSGELFF.

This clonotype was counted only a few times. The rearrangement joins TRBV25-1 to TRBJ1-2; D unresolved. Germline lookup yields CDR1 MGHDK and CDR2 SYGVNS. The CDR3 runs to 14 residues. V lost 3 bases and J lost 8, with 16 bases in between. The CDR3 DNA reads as TGTGCCAGCAGTGATGTCGAGAACCGCCCCGGCTACACCTTC. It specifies CASSDVENRPGYTF.

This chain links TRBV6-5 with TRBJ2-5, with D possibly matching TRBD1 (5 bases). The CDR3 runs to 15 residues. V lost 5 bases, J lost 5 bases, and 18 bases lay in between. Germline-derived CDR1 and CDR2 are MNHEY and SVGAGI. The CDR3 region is CASSPRIDRAETQYF. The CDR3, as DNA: TGTGCCAGCAGTCCACGGATTGACAGAGCGGAGACCCAGTACTTC.

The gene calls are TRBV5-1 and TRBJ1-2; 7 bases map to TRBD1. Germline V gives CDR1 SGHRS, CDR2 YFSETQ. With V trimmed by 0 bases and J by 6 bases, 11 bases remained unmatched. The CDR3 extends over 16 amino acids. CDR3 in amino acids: CASSLVTGVVTHGYTF. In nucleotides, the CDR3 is TGCGCCAGCAGCTTGGTCACAGGGGTTGTAACTCATGGCTACACCTTC.